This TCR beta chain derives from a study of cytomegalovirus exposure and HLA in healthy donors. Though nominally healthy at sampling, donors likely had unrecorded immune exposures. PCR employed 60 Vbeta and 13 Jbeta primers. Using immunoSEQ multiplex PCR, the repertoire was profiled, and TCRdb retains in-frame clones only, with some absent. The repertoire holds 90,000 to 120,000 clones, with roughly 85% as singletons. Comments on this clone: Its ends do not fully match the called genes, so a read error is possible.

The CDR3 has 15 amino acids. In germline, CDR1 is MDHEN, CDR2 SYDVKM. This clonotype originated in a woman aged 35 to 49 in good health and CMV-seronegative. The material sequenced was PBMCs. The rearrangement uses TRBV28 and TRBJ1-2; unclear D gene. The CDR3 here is CAGSLSGIREYGYTF. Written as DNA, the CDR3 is TGTGCCGGCAGTTTATCCGGTATACGGGAATATGGCTACACCTTC.